This T cell receptor beta chain stems from a study of identical twins. General observations from the study: Sequences that were beta out-of-frame showed weaker excess twin sharing. Shared out-of-frame alpha sequences (those common to twins) showed excess low generation probability. These conclusions were based on statistical analysis (cross-sectional, not following the same donors).

Unique molecular identifiers were present on the cDNA, and a universal primer site came from template switching. TCRdb re-called the 5' RACE reads with MiXCR, one entry per CDR3 protein. The table includes some 1,700,000 distinct CDR3 sequences, 25% to 35% detected once. For this clonotype: Its antigen remains unknown.

The CDR3 length is 13 residues. Germline V gives CDR1 SQVTM, CDR2 ANQGSEA. After removal of 5 bases from V and 8 bases from J, the junction contained 9 bases not matched to a gene. Specimen: cord blood. This receptor was obtained from a newborn girl in good health. The J gene is TRBJ1-2, the V gene TRBV29-1; 9 positions match TRBD1. The CDR3 sequence is CSVPGQGNGGYTF. CDR3 bases: TGCAGCGTTCCCGGACAGGGGAATGGCGGCTACACCTTC.